A selection of T cell receptor beta chains follows, all from one sample in a study of beta chain features in type 1 diabetes. Profiling relied on immunoSEQ multiplex PCR, and the TCRdb table lists in-frame clones only, not all of them. This table has hundreds of thousands of clones, roughly 16% appearing once. What was sequenced was naive CD4+ T cells from blood. These receptors all stem from a man aged 18 to 29 in good health. Both conserved end residues are part of each CDR3. Fields, in order: D gene, V gene, clone size, J gene, CDR3 DNA, CDR3 protein. D genes are given only for firm matches. Clone size appears in some rows only: once, few, many, or a class for an expanded clone.

TRBD2,TRBV10-3,few,TRBJ2-7,TGTGCCATCAGGGACGGGACTAGCGGGAATATAGACGAGCAGTACTTC,CAIRDGTSGNIDEQYF
TRBD1,TRBV5-1,once,TRBJ1-2,TGCGCCAGCAGCGTGGGGACGACGGGACAGGGAAGGAATGGCTACACCTTC,CASSVGTTGQGRNGYTF
NA,TRBV28,few,TRBJ2-3,TGTGCCAGCAGTTTGCGAAGCACAGATACGCAGTATTTT,CASSLRSTDTQYF
TRBD1,TRBV28,NA,TRBJ1-4,TGTGCCAGCAGTATACCGGGACAGGGGGCAGCTAATGAAAAACTGTTTTTT,CASSIPGQGAANEKLFF
TRBD2,TRBV5-1,NA,TRBJ2-5,TGCGCCAGCAGCTTTGCGGGGGGTCAAGAGACCCAGTACTTC,CASSFAGGQETQYF
TRBD2,TRBV7-2,NA,TRBJ2-3,TGTGCCAGCAGCTCGGGACTAGCGGGGGTAAATACGCAGTATTTT,CASSSGLAGVNTQYF
NA,TRBV15,NA,TRBJ1-2,TGTGCCACCAGCAGAGAAACGGCAGGAGGTAGCGTCTACACCTTC,CATSRETAGGSVYTF
NA,TRBV12-5,few,TRBJ1-1,TGTGCTAGTGGTTCCGCCCCTGTCGCGACTGAAGCTTTCTTT,CASGSAPVATEAFF
TRBD1,TRBV7-2,NA,TRBJ1-2,TGTGCCAGCAGCTTAGCGATCGGGACAGGGAGGGCTGGCTACACCTTC,CASSLAIGTGRAGYTF
NA,TRBV15,NA,TRBJ1-4,TGTGCCACCAGCAGGGGGACCGCTGAGGAACTGTTTTTT,CATSRGTAEELFF
TRBD1,TRBV5-1,few,TRBJ2-7,TGCGCCAGCAGCCGGACAGGGGGCGCCTACGAGCAGTACTTC,CASSRTGGAYEQYF
NA,TRBV12-5,NA,TRBJ1-2,TGTGCTAGTGGTTTGGTACTAACTGGCTACACCTTC,CASGLVLTGYTF
NA,TRBV18,NA,TRBJ2-7,TGTGCCAGCTCGGCAGGGGGGACTTCCTACGAGCAGTACTTC,CASSAGGTSYEQYF
NA,TRBV11-3,NA,TRBJ2-1,TGTGCCAGCAGTAGCGGTTCCTACAATGAGCAGTTCTTC,CASSSGSYNEQFF
NA,TRBV7-9,NA,TRBJ2-4,TGTGCCAGCAGCGTTGGACGGGGTGCCAAAAACATTCAGTACTTC,CASSVGRGAKNIQYF
TRBD1,TRBV11-1,few,TRBJ2-7,TGTGCCAGCAGCCCCATTGCACAGGGGGGCTACGAGCAGTACTTC,CASSPIAQGGYEQYF
NA,TRBV11-2,few,TRBJ1-2,TGTGCCAGCAGCCTACAGGCCTCGTATGGCTACACCTTC,CASSLQASYGYTF
NA,TRBV6-5,NA,TRBJ2-5,TGTGCCAGTACCGAGTTTTGGGAGACCCAGTACTTC,CASTEFWETQYF
TRBD1,TRBV5-1,NA,TRBJ1-3,TGCGCCAGCAGCCCTGGGACAGCTGGAAACACCATATATTTT,CASSPGTAGNTIYF
TRBD1,TRBV10-3,NA,TRBJ1-2,TGTGCCATCAGTGGCACAGGGGACTATGGCTACACCTTC,CAISGTGDYGYTF
NA,TRBV7-3,few,TRBJ2-3,TGTGCCAGCAGCTCCTCAGATACGCAGTATTTT,CASSSSDTQYF
NA,TRBV9,NA,TRBJ1-2,TGTGCCAGCAGCTCCCAGACAGCACTACCTAACTATGGCTACACCTTC,CASSSQTALPNYGYTF
TRBD2,TRBV7-3,NA,TRBJ2-1,TGTGCCAGCAGTGCCTCATCCGGGACTAGCGCTTACAATGAGCAGTTCTTC,CASSASSGTSAYNEQFF
NA,TRBV11-3,NA,TRBJ2-1,TGTGCCAGCAGCTCAGACAGTTCTGATGAGCAGTTCTTC,CASSSDSSDEQFF
TRBD2,TRBV5-1,few,TRBJ2-7,TGCGCCAGCAGCTTGGAGGCTAGCGGGGTTTACGAGCAGTACTTC,CASSLEASGVYEQYF
NA,TRBV19,NA,TRBJ1-1,TGTGCCAGTAGTATAGGGGGAAGGGGCACTGAAGCTTTCTTT,CASSIGGRGTEAFF